The 29 T cell receptor beta chains presented below share a single source sample, sequenced in a study of CXCR3-negative and CXCR3-positive naive CD8 T cells. Findings of the study overall: Naive cells with CXCR3 showed TRB CDR3s that were more hydrophobic than those in CXCR3-negative naive cells.

The libraries of TRB cDNA were prepared using 5' RACE with UMI labels. TCRdb re-called the 5' RACE reads; every CDR3 protein appears as one record, without DNA. The table counts about 120,000 distinct CDR3 sequences; around 0.54% lies in the top ten. Which antigens these TCRs recognize remains unknown. The sequenced sample was naive CXCR3+ CD8+ T cells from blood. Subset indicated: CD45RO-CCR7+CD27+CD95- naive CD8+ T cells expressing CXCR3 (TNR3+). Receptors were obtained from a human donor in good health. Some clones in this sample may be carry-over from other donors' samples.

V and J are TRBV7-9 and TRBJ2-1; TCRdb designates TRBD1, a call that cannot be tested without DNA. The CDR3 runs to 16 residues. The germline gives CDR1 SEHNR, CDR2 FQNEAQ (reference sequence). The CDR3 loop is CASSPPWGGAYNEQFF.

This chain connects TRBV28 to TRBJ1-2. The CDR3 loop spans 13 amino acids. Germline-derived CDR1 and CDR2 are MDHEN and SYDVKM. The CDR3 loop reads CASSEGLGYGYTF.

The V call is TRBV6-6, the J call TRBJ2-1; TCRdb reports TRBD2, a call that lacks DNA to check it against. The CDR3 extends over 19 amino acids. Germline V lookup: CDR1 MNHNY, CDR2 SVGAGI (reference sequence). CDR3 loop: CASSYTALAGGPALDEQFF.

This sequence joins TRBV28 and TRBJ2-7. This CDR3 is built from 14 residues. CDR1 MDHEN and CDR2 SYDVKM come from the germline V gene. The CDR3 loop is CASSLLATAYEQYF.

This chain's CDR3 is CASSGGASGGAFF. The rearrangement joins TRBV5-1 to TRBJ1-1; the D gene TCRdb calls, TRBD1, cannot be checked with no DNA. The CDR3 loop spans 13 amino acids. Germline V gene lookup returns CDR1 SGHRS and CDR2 YFSETQ.

The rearrangement uses TRBV19 and TRBJ2-1. This CDR3 is built from 13 residues. Looked up from germline, CDR1 is LNHDA and CDR2 is SQIVND (reference sequence). CDR3 residues: CASSIKQFNEQFF.

This chain links TRBV2 with TRBJ2-1; TCRdb gives TRBD1 as the D gene, but with no DNA this cannot be confirmed. Germline CDR1 SNHLY, CDR2 FYNNEI. The CDR3 extends over 16 amino acids. The CDR3 protein is CASIPGTGGNHNEQFF.

The chain recombines TRBV15 with TRBJ1-4; checking the TCRdb D call of TRBD1 is not possible without DNA. The germline CDR1 and CDR2 sequences are LNHNV and YYDKDF (reference sequence). This CDR3 has 20 residues. The CDR3 loop is CATSRALGQASGGANEKLFF.

The chain employs TRBV6-6 and TRBJ1-5. The germline gives CDR1 MNHNY, CDR2 SVGAGI (reference sequence). The CDR3 has 15 residues. The CDR3: CASSYEQNSNQPQHF.

The V gene is TRBV29-1, the J gene TRBJ1-3. CDR1 and CDR2 from the germline V gene are SQVTM and ANQGSEA. This CDR3 contains 15 residues. The chain's CDR3 is CSVVGFQLSGNTIYF.

The rearrangement joins TRBV7-9 to TRBJ2-7. The CDR3 is 16 amino acids. The germline CDR1 and CDR2 sequences are SEHNR and FQNEAQ (reference sequence). The CDR3 is CASSSVTTDSSYEQYF.

J is TRBJ2-4 and V is TRBV25-1; absent DNA, TCRdb's TRBD1 call cannot be checked. CDR3 size: 12 residues. The germline V gene encodes CDR1 MGHDK and CDR2 SYGVNS. The CDR3 loop reads CASSAIGGHQYF.

The genes are TRBV2 and TRBJ2-7. The CDR3 has 17 residues. CDR1 and CDR2 (germline): SNHLY, FYNNEI. The CDR3 loop reads CASSGHLLSGITYEQYF. The full variable domain, its missing parts supplied by reference TRBV2 and TRBJ2-7, is EPEVTQTPSHQVTQMGQEVILRCVPISNHLYFYWYRQILGQKVEFLVSFYNNEISEKSEIFDDQFSVERPDGSNFTLKIRSTKLEDSAMYFCASSGHLLSGITYEQYFGPGTRLTVT.

The chain uses TRBV28 and TRBJ2-7; with no DNA, the TCRdb D assignment of TRBD2 cannot be verified. Germline V gives CDR1 MDHEN, CDR2 SYDVKM. The CDR3 is 14 amino acids. The CDR3 reads CASSSGPQPYEQYF.

The V call is TRBV7-6, the J call TRBJ2-3; lacking DNA, the TRBD1 call made by TCRdb goes unchecked. CDR3 length equals 16 residues. Germline V CDR1 and CDR2: SGHVS, FNYEAQ. The CDR3 sequence: CASSLETGGLGDTQYF.

The J gene is TRBJ1-4, the V gene TRBV7-8. This CDR3 region has 12 residues. Germline V gene lookup returns CDR1 SGHVS and CDR2 FQNEAQ. The CDR3 sequence is CASSLEPGGLFF.

This chain uses TRBV4-1 with TRBJ1-2; with no DNA, the TCRdb D assignment of TRBD1 cannot be verified. Germline lookup yields CDR1 MGHRA and CDR2 YSYEKL. This CDR3 region has 13 residues. The CDR3 here is CASSQGTADGYTF.

The chain recombines TRBV10-3 with TRBJ2-7; the D call from TCRdb, TRBD2, cannot be confirmed without DNA. Per germline, CDR1 ENHRY and CDR2 SYGVKD. The CDR3 is 14 amino acids. The CDR3 is CAIRREAGAYEQYF.

V is TRBV29-1 and J is TRBJ1-2; TCRdb gives TRBD1 as the D gene, but with no DNA this cannot be confirmed. This CDR3 is built from 13 residues. The germline V gene encodes CDR1 SQVTM and CDR2 ANQGSEA. This CDR3 reads CSVEDGGARGYTF.

The CDR3 loop reads CASSSSGRGNYEQYF. The chain employs TRBV13 and TRBJ2-7; the D call from TCRdb, TRBD2, cannot be confirmed without DNA. Germline-derived CDR1 and CDR2 are PRHDT and FYEKMQ (reference sequence). The CDR3 length is 15 residues.

The V gene is TRBV21-1, the J gene TRBJ2-5; TCRdb returns TRBD1, unconfirmable since there is no DNA. TRBV21-1 is listed as a pseudogene. The CDR3 has 13 residues. The CDR3 spells CASSGQGQETQYF.

The chain joins TRBV28 to TRBJ1-2; TCRdb returns TRBD1, unconfirmable since there is no DNA. The germline gives CDR1 MDHEN, CDR2 SYDVKM. This CDR3 comprises 15 residues. CDR3 amino acids: CASSFAGTGDAGYTF.

The chain employs TRBV29-1 and TRBJ2-3; the D gene TCRdb calls, TRBD1, cannot be checked with no DNA. The CDR3 sequence is 13 residues long. The germline gives CDR1 SQVTM, CDR2 ANQGSEA. The CDR3 protein is CSVGDRSSDTQYF.

The V call is TRBV6-6, the J call TRBJ2-7; no DNA is available, so the TRBD2 call from TCRdb remains unchecked. CDR1 is MNHNY and CDR2 is SVGAGI in the germline V gene (reference sequence). The CDR3 contains 17 residues. CDR3 sequence: CASSYTSLAGGVYEQYF.

The J gene is TRBJ1-2, the V gene TRBV30; TCRdb lists TRBD1, though no DNA is available to test this call. Per the germline V gene, CDR1 is GTSNPN and CDR2 is SVGIG (reference sequence). This CDR3 contains 15 residues. The CDR3 reads CAWSAWTVQYYGYTF.

The chain uses TRBV25-1 and TRBJ2-4; TCRdb's D call of TRBD1 is untestable without DNA. The CDR3 covers 12 residues. In germline, CDR1 is MGHDK, CDR2 SYGVNS. The CDR3 sequence: CASSVGGNIQYF.

This chain uses TRBV28 with TRBJ1-6. Germline V lookup: CDR1 MDHEN, CDR2 SYDVKM. This CDR3 comprises 16 residues. This chain's CDR3 is CASTISTRTHNSPLQF.

The genes are TRBV12-3 or TRBV12-4 and TRBJ2-3; the TRBD2 assignment by TCRdb is unverifiable without DNA. CDR3 size: 14 residues. The CDR3 loop is CASSYGIDVNTQYF.

The J gene is TRBJ2-1, the V gene TRBV12-5; the D gene TCRdb calls, TRBD2, cannot be checked with no DNA. CDR3 size: 18 residues. CDR1 and CDR2 (germline): LGHNT, FRNRAP. The CDR3 is CASGSGLAVGSSYNEQFF.